The T cell receptor (beta chain) described here comes from a study of shared T cell receptors in the human thymus. This CDR3 region has 14 residues. V lost 4 bases and J 3 bases, leaving 13 bases between the germline ends. Germline V gene sequence: CDR1 PRHDT, CDR2 FYEKMQ (reference sequence). Clones were sequenced by immunoSEQ multiplex PCR, and TCRdb holds only the in-frame ones, with some missing. The sample contains about 500,000 clones, around 78% of which appear only once. These same data were also listed under a study on human thymus T cells. That source reports: Corrective cardiac operations yielded the resected thymus tissue. Thymic repertoires overlap heavily among unrelated individuals, related research has reported.

This receptor was taken from a boy in the first two years of life with a congenital heart defect. The V gene is TRBV13, the J gene TRBJ2-7, with D possibly being TRBD1 (6 bases). The material sequenced was thymocytes. This chain's CDR3 is CASSYLDSHYEQYF. For the CDR3, the DNA is TGTGCCAGCAGCTACTTGGACAGTCACTACGAGCAGTACTTC.